These 26 T cell receptor beta chains originate from one sample sequenced in a study of T cells in Graves' hyperthyroidism and ophthalmopathy. The investigators amplified TCR beta CDR3 regions from RNA transcripts. HTBI primers were used for first-round RT-PCR of the TCR CDR3. TCRdb reanalysed the multiplex PCR reads using MiXCR and keeps one entry per CDR3 protein. The data show fewer than 600,000 distinct CDR3 sequences, 12% to 15% seen once. The specimen was blood. The receptors derive from a woman aged 40 to 50 with Graves' hyperthyroidism.

This clonotype was recorded many times. This chain uses TRBV5-5 with TRBJ1-5; 9 bases are shared with TRBD1. The CDR3 loop spans 15 amino acids. The V gene's germline CDR1 is SGHKS and CDR2 YYEKEE (reference sequence). The V and J ends lost 1 base and 6 bases, in that order; junction bases with no gene match: 5. The CDR3, as DNA: TGTGCCAGCAGCTTGCTCGGGACAGGGATTCAGCCCCAGCATTTT. Its protein product is CASSLLGTGIQPQHF.

The rearrangement joins TRBV4-1 to TRBJ2-7, with D perhaps matching TRBD1 (6 bases). V gave up 1 base and J gave up 6 bases, with 16 bases separating them. The CDR3 length is 15 residues. Germline V gives CDR1 MGHRA, CDR2 YSYEKL. CDR3 in DNA: TGCGCCAGCAGCCAAGGGGTGCCAGGGGTCGGCGAGCAGTACTTC. It is translated as CASSQGVPGVGEQYF.

A note on this clonotype: This may stem from a read error, because a much larger clone lies one nucleotide away. A read error is likely, as this CDR3 ends without the conserved phenylalanine or tryptophan. The chain uses TRBV29-1 and TRBJ2-7; D gene ambiguous. Trimming took 6 bases from V and 2 from J, leaving 5 bases between them. CDR3 length: 10 amino acids. The germline V gene has CDR1 SQVTM and CDR2 ANQGSEA. The CDR3 loop is CSVPTYEQYS. In DNA form, the CDR3 reads TGCAGCGTGCCCACCTACGAGCAGTACTCC.

The chain is built from TRBV20-1 and TRBJ1-6; D is undetermined. The CDR3 is made up of 14 amino acids. The V and J ends lost 2 bases and 8 bases respectively, with 13 bases between them. CDR1 and CDR2 from the germline V gene are DFQATT and SNEGSKA (reference sequence). This chain's CDR3 is CSARLGNRDSPLHF. As DNA, the CDR3 is TGCAGTGCTAGACTCGGCAATCGGGATTCACCCCTCCACTTT.

Remarks on this clonotype: A much more abundant neighbour one base away suggests this may be a read error. The chain links TRBV2 to TRBJ2-7; 9 bases agree with TRBD2. The V and J ends lost 6 bases and 2 bases, in that order; junction bases with no gene match: 5. Germline V gene sequence: CDR1 SNHLY, CDR2 FYNNEI. CDR3 length: 14 residues. The CDR3 DNA sequence: TGTGCCAGCAGCGAGCGGGAGGTCACCTACGAGCAGTACTTC. This sequence encodes CASSEREVTYEQYF.

This clonotype was found many times. V gene TRBV7-9 combines with J gene TRBJ1-6; D perhaps matches TRBD1 (5 bases). Deletions cut 1 base from V and 9 bases from J, with 16 bases between. The CDR3 sequence is 16 residues long. Germline V gene sequence: CDR1 SEHNR, CDR2 FQNEAQ (reference sequence). The DNA for the CDR3 is TGTGCCAGCAGCTTAGGAGGTCTGGGGGGGACTTCACCCCTCCACTTT. Translation gives CASSLGGLGGTSPLHF.

A word on this clonotype: An end of the junction differs from the germline gene, which may be a read error. This chain links TRBV6-1 with TRBJ1-5; no definite D call. The CDR3 runs 15 residues. Germline V gene sequence: CDR1 MNHNS, CDR2 SASEGT. Here the CDR3 DNA reads TGTGCCTGCAGTAATACACGGAATAGCAACCAGCCCCAGCATTTT. This gives the protein CACSNTRNSNQPQHF.

This chain uses TRBV20-1 with TRBJ2-5; no firm D call. The CDR3 loop spans 10 amino acids. Trimming stripped 4 bases from V and 4 bases from J, with 4 bases between. Germline V gives CDR1 DFQATT, CDR2 SNEGSKA (reference sequence). CDR3 in amino acids: CSAKRETQYF. CDR3 DNA: TGCAGTGCTAAGCGAGAGACCCAGTACTTC.

This clonotype was detected a few times. The rearrangement links TRBV27 to TRBJ2-1; D assignment may be TRBD1 or TRBD2 (5 bases each). CDR1 and CDR2 (germline): MNHEY, SMNVEV (reference sequence). The CDR3 has 13 amino acids. The CDR3 DNA is TGTCTGCCCCGGGGACGAGCATACAATGAGCAGTTCTTC. As protein: CLPRGRAYNEQFF.

This clonotype occurred many times. The chain combines TRBV2 with TRBJ1-1; D might be TRBD1 (6 bases). The CDR3 is 15 amino acids. V lost 4 bases and J lost 4, with 16 bases in between. Germline values: CDR1 SNHLY, CDR2 FYNNEI. The CDR3 nucleotides are TGTGCCAGCAGTGGGACACAGGGATGGACCACTGAAGCTTTCTTT. It specifies CASSGTQGWTTEAFF.

This clonotype was seen ten or more times. The rearrangement uses TRBV11-1 and TRBJ1-2; 9 nucleotides agree with TRBD1. Germline CDR1 and CDR2: SGHAT and FQDESV (reference sequence). The CDR3 totals 14 residues. V lost 5 bases and J lost 2; bases outside the gene matches: 3. CDR3 residues: CASSIGQGNYGYTF. The CDR3 DNA is TGTGCCAGCAGCATTGGACAGGGGAACTATGGCTACACCTTC.

This clonotype occurred many times. The V and J genes are TRBV29-1 and TRBJ2-5; TRBD2 might be the D (6 bases). Germline V lookup: CDR1 SQVTM, CDR2 ANQGSEA. This CDR3 comprises 15 residues. V dropped 0 bases and J dropped 2 bases, with 13 bases sitting between them. CDR3 amino acids: CSVEDSGLFQETQYF. The CDR3 bases are TGCAGCGTTGAAGACTCGGGACTCTTTCAAGAGACCCAGTACTTC.

This clonotype turned up a few times. The chain recombines TRBV6-5 with TRBJ2-2, with 11 nucleotides matching TRBD2. The CDR3 has 17 amino acids. V lost 0 bases, J lost 6 bases, and 6 bases stayed unmatched. Germline loops: CDR1 MNHEY, CDR2 SVGAGI. CDR3 loop: CASSYSIAGGIAGELFF. In DNA form, the CDR3 reads TGTGCCAGCAGTTACTCGATAGCGGGAGGGATTGCCGGGGAGCTGTTTTTT.

This clonotype was detected many times. The chain links TRBV2 to TRBJ1-4, with D tentatively TRBD1 (6 bases). The CDR3 length is 15 residues. Germline lookup yields CDR1 SNHLY and CDR2 FYNNEI. The V gene lost 2 bases and the J gene lost 5 bases, with 12 bases spanning the gap. Here the CDR3 reads CASSEWEGVNEKLFF. The CDR3 DNA follows: TGTGCCAGCAGTGAATGGGAGGGGGTCAATGAAAAACTGTTTTTT.

This clonotype was detected many times. This chain joins TRBV2 and TRBJ2-7; 7 bases map to TRBD1. J lost 6 bases, V lost 7 bases, and 9 bases had no gene match. Germline-derived CDR1 and CDR2 are SNHLY and FYNNEI. The CDR3 consists of 13 residues. The CDR3 sequence is CASNRQGTGEQYF. The CDR3 nucleotides are TGTGCCAGCAATCGACAGGGAACCGGCGAGCAGTACTTC.

The chain is built from TRBV6-5 and TRBJ1-3, with 8 bases identical to TRBD1. The germline CDR1 and CDR2 sequences are MNHEY and SVGAGI. With 0 bases clipped from V and 5 bases from J, the junction kept 6 bases outside the gene matches. This CDR3 has 16 amino acids. The CDR3 reads CASSYSGQGVRNTIYF. In DNA, the CDR3 is TGTGCCAGCAGTTACTCAGGACAGGGAGTAAGAAACACCATATATTTT.

This clonotype showed up many times. V and J are TRBV11-2 and TRBJ2-1, with TRBD2 matching over 7 bases. The CDR3 has 16 residues. From germline, CDR1 is SGHAT and CDR2 FQNNGV. V gave up 4 bases and J gave up 1 base; unmatched junction bases: 7. CDR3 sequence reads: CASSSRGGGSYNEQFF. CDR3 DNA: TGTGCCAGCAGCTCACGCGGCGGGGGTTCCTACAATGAGCAGTTCTTC.

This clonotype has at least ten counts. This rearrangement joins TRBV27 to TRBJ2-1, with a weak D call TRBD2 (5 bases). Trimming shortened V by 4 bases and J by 5 bases, and 9 bases separated the two germline ends. The CDR3 is 13 amino acids. Germline loops: CDR1 MNHEY, CDR2 SMNVEV (reference sequence). The CDR3 is CASSYRGDNEQFF. The CDR3 DNA sequence: TGTGCCAGCAGTTACCGGGGAGACAATGAGCAGTTCTTC.

This clonotype was recorded at least ten times. CDR3 sequence (DNA): TGCGCCAGCAGCTTGGTTTTTGCGGGAGAACGCGGGGTCGAGCAGTACTTC. This codes for CASSLVFAGERGVEQYF. The V gene is TRBV5-1, the J gene TRBJ2-7, with TRBD2 identical over 7 bases. With 0 bases clipped from V and 6 bases from J, the junction kept 15 bases outside the gene matches. The CDR3 consists of 17 residues. Germline assignment: CDR1 SGHRS and CDR2 YFSETQ.

This clonotype was detected a few times. This chain joins TRBV20-1 and TRBJ2-3; 11 positions match TRBD2. CDR1 and CDR2 (germline): DFQATT, SNEGSKA (reference sequence). The CDR3 totals 15 residues. J lost 8 bases, V lost 4 bases, and 11 bases had no gene match. The CDR3 coding sequence is TGCAGTGCTAAGGTTCTAGCGGGAGGTCCGGGTACGCAGTATTTT. This encodes CSAKVLAGGPGTQYF.

There are many counts of this clonotype. V gene TRBV20-1 combines with J gene TRBJ2-5, with 7 bases identical to TRBD2. The CDR3 has 14 amino acids. Germline V lookup: CDR1 DFQATT, CDR2 SNEGSKA (reference sequence). J lost 4 bases, V lost 1 base, and 6 bases had no gene match. CDR3 in DNA: TGCAGTGCTAGAGTCGGCGGGAGAGGAGAGACCCAGTACTTC. It codes for CSARVGGRGETQYF.

With respect to this clonotype: An end of the junction does not agree with germline; a read error may underlie this. CDR3 sequence reads: CASSGSRDRVNQPQRF. As DNA, the CDR3 is TGTGCCAGTAGTGGATCCCGGGACAGGGTCAATCAGCCCCAGCGTTTT. This rearrangement joins TRBV19 to TRBJ1-5, with 9 bases matching TRBD1. Germline V CDR1 and CDR2: LNHDA, SQIVND (reference sequence). This CDR3 has 16 amino acids.

At least ten counts were recorded for this clonotype. The chain joins TRBV27 to TRBJ2-7, with D tentatively TRBD1 or TRBD2 (6 bases each). Germline lookup yields CDR1 MNHEY and CDR2 SMNVEV (reference sequence). Between the trimmed V and J ends, which lost 5 bases and 2 bases, there was a span of 19 bases. The CDR3 totals 16 residues. CDR3 in amino acids: CASSAGTGTQTYEQYF. The CDR3 DNA sequence: TGTGCCAGCAGTGCGGGGACCGGGACACAAACCTACGAGCAGTACTTC.

The CDR3: CASSGNRVSYEQYF. The DNA of the CDR3 is TGTGCCAGCAGTGGGAACAGGGTTTCCTACGAGCAGTACTTC. The V gene is TRBV28, the J gene TRBJ2-7; perhaps TRBD1 as D (6 bases). The CDR3 length is 14 residues. Deletions cut 5 bases from V and 1 base from J, with 12 bases between. Germline CDR1 MDHEN, CDR2 SYDVKM.

The chain joins TRBV9 to TRBJ2-3, with 10 nucleotides matching TRBD2. The V segment lost 4 bases and the J segment 3 bases; nucleotides outside the gene matches: 8. The germline gives CDR1 SGDLS, CDR2 YYNGEE. The CDR3 is made up of 16 amino acids. CDR3 loop: CASSFTGTSETDTQYF. Here the CDR3 DNA reads TGTGCCAGCAGCTTCACCGGGACTAGCGAGACAGATACGCAGTATTTT.

This clonotype was recorded at least ten times. DNA of the CDR3: TGTGCCAGCAGTCCCCGTTCCGCGGAAAGGTACAATGAGCAGTTCTTC. This gives the protein CASSPRSAERYNEQFF. The V call is TRBV11-1, the J call TRBJ2-1; D remains unclear. The V gene's germline CDR1 is SGHAT and CDR2 FQDESV (reference sequence). The CDR3 loop spans 16 amino acids. V was trimmed by 6 bases and J by 4 bases, leaving 19 bases between them.